This T cell receptor beta chain was obtained from a study of blood T cell repertoires in COVID-19. About the study: PBMCs, B-cell-depleted T cells, or T cells provided the cDNA or gDNA that made up the material.

This CDR3 is built from 21 residues. With 4 bases removed from V and 1 base from J, the gap between germline ends came to 29 bases. CDR1 is MDHEN and CDR2 is SYDVKM in the germline V gene. Study processing details: The assay estimated nucleated cells by amplifying reference gene primers. Sequenced by immunoSEQ multiplex PCR; TCRdb stores in-frame clones only, minus some. V, J and clone size were drawn from that table, and D and trimming were deduced from the DNA. The data show some 150,000 clones, 75% to 90% seen once. The rearrangement links TRBV28 to TRBJ2-1, with D possibly matching TRBD2 (5 bases). The sample consisted of peripheral blood. This TCR derives from a middle-aged woman with acute or convalescent COVID-19. The CDR3 region has the DNA TGTGCCAGCAGTTCCCCTTTTGGTATAGCGCCAGTTTTTATATCCTACAATGAGCAGTTCTTC. It yields the protein CASSSPFGIAPVFISYNEQFF.